This TCR beta chain appears in the sequencing data of a study of shared clonotypes between healthy human individuals. Profiling relied on immunoSEQ multiplex PCR, and the TCRdb table lists in-frame clones only, not all of them. The sample holds roughly 2.5 million clones, approximately 94% seen once. Turning to this clone: The same CDR3 arises from other DNA sequences in this sample as well.

The CDR3 is 13 amino acids. Trimming stripped 6 bases from V and 3 bases from J, with 7 bases between. CDR1 and CDR2 (germline): SGHRS, YFSETQ. This chain joins TRBV5-1 and TRBJ2-6, with D maybe TRBD2 (5 bases). Material for sequencing was naive CD4+ T cells sorted from blood. Subset: CD45RA+ positively selected. This sequence originates from a young man in good health. The CDR3 spells CASNEGGANVLTF. DNA for the CDR3: TGCGCCAGCAACGAGGGTGGGGCCAACGTCCTGACTTTC.